One T cell receptor beta chain is described in this entry. This sample stems from a study of blood T cell repertoires in COVID-19. The table came from immunoSEQ multiplex PCR; TCRdb's copy has only in-frame clones and leaves some out. The sample has 200,000 to 250,000 clones, about four fifths seen once. Material: PBMCs or T cells enriched from blood (not recorded which). The sequence was collected from a man aged 60 to 69 who had recovered from COVID-19.

The CDR3 is CASMGREGYQPQHF. The CDR3 DNA reads TGTGCCAGTATGGGCCGGGAGGGGTATCAGCCCCAGCATTTT. V is TRBV19 and J is TRBJ1-5; perhaps TRBD1 as D (5 bases). CDR3 length: 14 amino acids. V lost 7 bases to trimming and J lost 5 bases, with 15 bases between them. The germline V gene encodes CDR1 LNHDA and CDR2 SQIVND (reference sequence).